This T cell receptor (beta chain) was observed in a study of blood T cell repertoires in COVID-19. Study-level information: COVID-19 samples, acute and convalescent, were from the United States, Italy and Spain. Sample material is recorded as cDNA or gDNA derived from T cells, B-cell-depleted T cells, or PBMCs.

Authors' processing steps: Amplification from reference gene primers served as the basis for estimated nucleated cell counts. Libraries were prepared by immunoSEQ multiplex PCR; TCRdb keeps only in-frame clonotypes and omits some of them. That table supplies the V and J calls and clone size; D and trimming were determined from the DNA. The sample lists around 700,000 clones; 70% to 90% were seen once. The CDR3 covers 16 residues. The V end lost 5 bases, the J end lost 9 bases, and 26 bases lay between the germline ends. The germline gives CDR1 MNHEY, CDR2 SMNVEV (reference sequence). This TCR came from a woman under 30 with acute or convalescent COVID-19. This chain joins TRBV27 and TRBJ2-7, with D possibly matching TRBD2 (6 bases). The sample consisted of peripheral blood. This chain's CDR3 is CASSTASVLPPTRQYF. The CDR3 coding sequence is TGTGCCAGCAGTACTGCTAGCGTCCTCCCCCCTACGAGGCAGTACTTC.